Listed below are T cell receptor beta chains from one sample, sequenced in a study of blood T cell repertoires in COVID-19. Generated by immunoSEQ multiplex PCR, the TCRdb table keeps only in-frame clones and is missing some. The sample consists of some 370,000 clones, roughly four fifths of them appearing once. The material sequenced was PBMCs or T cells enriched from blood (not recorded which). The source is a woman aged 50 to 60 who had recovered from COVID-19. Each CDR3 is given with its conserved first and last residue. D genes are given only for firm matches. A clone size is listed for some rows: how often the clone was seen (once, few, many), or a class if it is expanded.

j_gene | d_gene | abundance | v_gene | CDR3nt | CDR3aa
TRBJ1-5 | TRBD1 | once | TRBV5-1 | TGCGCCAGCAGCTTGACAGGGGACGCGAGGCAGCCCCAGCATTTT | CASSLTGDARQPQHF
TRBJ1-5 | . | . | TRBV6-5 | TGTGCCTCCGGGTCGGGGGGCAATCAGCCCCAGCATTTT | CASGSGGNQPQHF
TRBJ2-3 | . | . | TRBV12-3/TRBV12-4 | TGTGCCAGCACCCGTATCTTTGATACGCAGTATTTT | CASTRIFDTQYF
TRBJ1-1 | . | . | TRBV7-3 | TGTGCCAGCAGCTTATTAGGGGGAGTGAACACTGAAGCTTTCTTT | CASSLLGGVNTEAFF
TRBJ2-7 | TRBD1 | few | TRBV15 | TGTGCCACCAGCAGAGACAGGGGGCGCGAGCAGTACTTC | CATSRDRGREQYF
TRBJ2-1 | . | . | TRBV18 | TGTGCCAGCTCACCAGGGCCCGACAATGAGCAGTTCTTC | CASSPGPDNEQFF
TRBJ2-3 | TRBD2 | . | TRBV5-1 | TGCGCCAGCAGCTTTTCATCTGGGCTAGCGGGAGGGTTATCAGATACGCAGTATTTT | CASSFSSGLAGGLSDTQYF
TRBJ1-4 | . | . | TRBV19 | TGTGCCAGTAGCCAGGGTATACGAGAAAAACTGTTTTTT | CASSQGIREKLFF
TRBJ2-1 | . | . | TRBV14 | TGTGCCAGCAGCGCCCGGGACAAAAGCTCCTACAATGAGCAGTTCTTC | CASSARDKSSYNEQFF
TRBJ2-7 | TRBD2 | few | TRBV20-1 | TGCAGTGCTAGTTGGCTAGCGGGAATCTACGAGCAGTACTTC | CSASWLAGIYEQYF
TRBJ2-5 | . | . | TRBV5-1 | TGCGCCAGCAGCTTGGCCGGGTACGAAGAGACCCAGTACTTC | CASSLAGYEETQYF
TRBJ1-2 | . | . | TRBV29-1 | TGCAGCGTTGAAGATCTTAAAGGGGTTGGTGGCTACACCTTC | CSVEDLKGVGGYTF
TRBJ1-6 | . | . | TRBV6-5 | TGTGCCAGCAGGTATCAGGGGACCCTCCACTTT | CASRYQGTLHF
TRBJ2-3 | . | . | TRBV7-3 | TGTGCCAGCAGCTTATGGTTGGGCGGGGTAAGCACAGATACGCAGTATTTT | CASSLWLGGVSTDTQYF
TRBJ2-3 | . | . | TRBV4-1 | TGCGCCAGCAGCCAGGTCAGACAGACATACACAGATACGCAGTATTTT | CASSQVRQTYTDTQYF
TRBJ2-5 | . | . | TRBV5-4 | TGTGCCAGCAGCGTTGACAGTCAAGAGACCCAGTACTTC | CASSVDSQETQYF